This T cell receptor (beta chain) was sequenced during a study of T cells in Graves' hyperthyroidism and ophthalmopathy. Study-level information: The initial diagnosis was the point when peripheral blood was collected, ahead of any treatment. Study conclusions and caveats: Most clonotypes that expanded in the thyroid above 0.001 also showed up in blood.

RNA transcripts provided the source from which TCR beta CDR3 regions were amplified. TCR CDR3 regions were first amplified by RT-PCR with HTBI primers. A single record per CDR3 protein comes from TCRdb applying MiXCR to the multiplex PCR reads. The sample carries about 270,000 distinct CDR3 sequences, roughly 22% recorded once. Germline V gene sequence: CDR1 SGHRS, CDR2 YFSETQ. V lost 0 bases and J 6 bases, leaving 7 bases between the germline ends. The CDR3 runs 13 residues. Comment on this clonotype: Its antigen is unknown.

Each person with ophthalmopathy scored at least 3 on the Clinical Activity Score, reached NOSPECS grade 4 or higher, and had been ill under 3 months. Researchers barred patients who had uncontrolled infection, other autoimmune disease, pregnancy or lactation. Sequenced material: blood. The chain couples TRBV5-1 to TRBJ2-1, with D uncertain. This clonotype was obtained from a man aged 25-45 years with Graves' ophthalmopathy. CDR3 protein: CASSLVVGNEQFF. DNA of the CDR3: TGCGCCAGCAGCTTGGTAGTTGGCAATGAGCAGTTCTTC.